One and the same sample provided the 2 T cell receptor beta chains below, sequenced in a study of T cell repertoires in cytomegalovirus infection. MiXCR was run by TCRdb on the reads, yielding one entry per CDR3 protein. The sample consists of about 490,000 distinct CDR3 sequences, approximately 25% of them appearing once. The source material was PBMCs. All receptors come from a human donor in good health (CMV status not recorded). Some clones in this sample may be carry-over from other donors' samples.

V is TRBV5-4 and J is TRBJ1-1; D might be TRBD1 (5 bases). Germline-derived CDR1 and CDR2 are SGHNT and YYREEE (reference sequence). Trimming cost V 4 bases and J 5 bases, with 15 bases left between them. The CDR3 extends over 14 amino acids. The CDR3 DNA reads TGTGCCAGCAGCGGGAAGACGGGGGGAACTGAAGCTTTCTTT. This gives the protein CASSGKTGGTEAFF.

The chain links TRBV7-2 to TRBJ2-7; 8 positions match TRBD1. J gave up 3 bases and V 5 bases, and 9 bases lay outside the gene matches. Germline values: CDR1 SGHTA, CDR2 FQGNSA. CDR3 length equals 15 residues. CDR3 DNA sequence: TGTGCCAGCAGCCTCGACAGGGGCGCACTCTACGAGCAGTACTTC. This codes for CASSLDRGALYEQYF.